Listed below are T cell receptor beta chains from one sample, sequenced in a study of early T cells in non-severe SARS-CoV-2 infection. TCRdb processed the 5' RACE reads anew with MiXCR; each CDR3 protein has one entry. The sample lists around 70,000 distinct CDR3 sequences; more than 9% were seen once. The material sequenced was whole blood. The receptors stem from an adult who was a healthcare worker with PCR-confirmed SARS-CoV-2 infection or an uninfected control (not recorded which). CDR3s include the opening cysteine and the closing phenylalanine or tryptophan. The D gene is left open where the match is weak. The listing skips clone size in some rows; elsewhere it reads once, few, many or a size class.

>TRBJ1-3|-|many|16|TRBV12-3/TRBV12-4
CASSLPGHLTGNTIYF
TGTGCCAGCAGCCTTCCGGGACACCTTACGGGAAACACCATATATTTT
>TRBJ2-3|TRBD2|-|17|TRBV5-1
CASSLDSSGSWTDTQYF
TGCGCCAGCAGCTTGGATTCTAGCGGGAGTTGGACAGATACGCAGTATTTT
>TRBJ1-5|-|-|13|TRBV27
CASSSDGNQPQHF
TGTGCCAGCAGTTCCGACGGTAATCAGCCCCAGCATTTT
>TRBJ1-6|-|-|13|TRBV14
CASSQDSTSPLHF
TGTGCCAGCAGCCAAGATTCGACTTCACCCCTCCACTTT
>TRBJ2-1|-|few|14|TRBV27
CASSSEGSYNEQFF
TGTGCCAGCAGTTCAGAGGGTTCCTACAATGAGCAGTTCTTC
>TRBJ2-3|TRBD2|few|15|TRBV5-1
CASSFGSGIGDTQYF
TGCGCCAGCAGCTTCGGTAGCGGGATTGGAGATACGCAGTATTTT
>TRBJ2-1|TRBD2|few|16|TRBV20-1
CSAPQRPGLDYNEQFF
TGCAGTGCACCACAGAGACCGGGACTAGACTACAATGAGCAGTTCTTC
>TRBJ2-2|TRBD1|many|13|TRBV28
CASSTRGTGELFF
TGTGCCAGCAGCACCAGGGGGACCGGGGAGCTGTTTTTT
>TRBJ2-7|-|many|13|TRBV7-9
CASSRDGSYEQYF
TGTGCCAGCAGCCGGGACGGATCCTACGAGCAGTACTTC
>TRBJ2-1|TRBD2|-|18|TRBV6-5
CASSRTSTSGRSYNEQFF
TGTGCCAGCAGTCGGACGTCGACTAGCGGGAGGTCCTACAATGAGCAGTTCTTC
>TRBJ1-1|-|-|15|TRBV20-1
CSARDTYGRDTEAFF
TGCAGTGCTAGAGACACCTACGGGAGAGACACTGAAGCTTTCTTT
>TRBJ2-7|-|-|13|TRBV6-1
CASSELAALKQYF
TGTGCCAGCAGTGAACTCGCCGCCCTAAAGCAGTACTTC
>TRBJ2-3|TRBD1|few|15|TRBV27
CASRLGQGSTDTQYF
TGTGCCAGCAGGCTGGGACAGGGGAGCACAGATACGCAGTATTTT
>TRBJ2-2|TRBD2|many|14|TRBV20-1
CSARVGLGDGELFF
TGCAGTGCTAGAGTGGGACTAGGGGACGGGGAGCTGTTTTTT
>TRBJ2-3|-|few|15|TRBV20-1
CSARGRGRFRDTQYF
TGCAGTGCCCGAGGGCGGGGAAGGTTTAGAGATACGCAGTATTTT
>TRBJ2-7|TRBD2|few|14|TRBV30
CAWSPGRAPYEQYF
TGTGCCTGGAGCCCGGGGAGGGCCCCCTACGAGCAGTACTTC
>TRBJ2-7|-|-|13|TRBV20-1
CSALNSDSYEQYF
TGCAGTGCTCTGAACTCAGACTCCTACGAGCAGTACTTC
>TRBJ2-3|-|-|14|TRBV9
CASAGRESTDTQYF
TGTGCCAGCGCAGGGCGGGAAAGCACAGATACGCAGTATTTT
>TRBJ2-7|TRBD2|many|15|TRBV13
CASSIRQAGGWEQYF
TGTGCCAGCAGCATCCGACAAGCGGGAGGATGGGAGCAGTACTTC
>TRBJ1-5|-|few|12|TRBV16
CASSPRTGGRHF
TGTGCCAGCAGCCCACGGACTGGGGGAAGGCATTTT
>TRBJ2-7|-|few|15|TRBV6-7
CASRPPGAGPYEQYF
TGTGCCAGCAGACCTCCAGGGGCTGGACCCTACGAGCAGTACTTC
>TRBJ2-3|-|many|14|TRBV20-1
CSARGGPSTDTQYF
TGCAGTGCAAGAGGCGGGCCCAGCACAGATACGCAGTATTTT
>TRBJ1-2|-|few|13|TRBV28
CASSLGADYGYTF
TGTGCCAGCAGTTTGGGTGCAGACTATGGCTACACCTTC
>TRBJ2-1|-|many|15|TRBV11-2
CASSLDPVGRGEQFF
TGTGCCAGCAGCTTAGACCCCGTCGGTAGGGGTGAGCAGTTCTTC